Listed here are 19 T cell receptor beta chains from one sample, sequenced in a study of blood T cell repertoires in COVID-19. TCRdb's copy holds only in-frame clones and misses some; the assay was immunoSEQ multiplex PCR. The table has some 88,000 clones, roughly nine tenths seen once. Sequencing used peripheral blood. The receptors shown here come from a human donor with active COVID-19. The donor label of this sample is uncertain.

This chain joins TRBV2 and TRBJ2-1; TRBD2 agrees at 12 bases. After removal of 7 bases from V and 8 bases from J, the junction contained 9 bases not matched to a gene. The CDR3 consists of 15 residues. Per germline, CDR1 SNHLY and CDR2 FYNNEI. The CDR3 sequence is CASTPSSGGAYEQFF. CDR3 nucleotides: TGTGCCAGCACCCCATCTAGCGGGGGGGCCTATGAGCAGTTCTTC.

V and J are TRBV24-1 and TRBJ2-1; 11 nucleotides match TRBD1. The CDR3 contains 15 residues. The germline V gene encodes CDR1 KGHDR and CDR2 SFDVKD. V lost 5 bases to trimming and J lost 3 bases; unmatched junction nucleotides: 2. The DNA for the CDR3 is TGTGCCACCAGTGGGGGACAGGGGGGCTACAATGAGCAGTTCTTC. This gives the protein CATSGGQGGYNEQFF.

CDR3 coding DNA: TGTGCCAGCAGCCATCCCCCGGGACAGGGATCTGGAAACACCATATATTTT. This translates into CASSHPPGQGSGNTIYF. This chain links TRBV5-4 with TRBJ1-3; TRBD1 matches at 9 bases. The CDR3 is 17 amino acids. Germline V gives CDR1 SGHNT, CDR2 YYREEE (reference sequence). V was clipped by 4 bases and J by 1 base; unmatched bases: 9.

This rearrangement joins TRBV28 to TRBJ1-3; no clear D. The CDR3 is 14 amino acids. Looked up from germline, CDR1 is MDHEN and CDR2 is SYDVKM. Trimming cost V 2 bases and J 4 bases, with 9 bases left between them. The CDR3 nucleotides are TGTGCCAGCAGTTTAAGCGTGGCGGGAAACACCATATATTTT. This encodes CASSLSVAGNTIYF.

This clone was found a few times. The rearrangement links TRBV6-4 to TRBJ2-1, with 10 bases that match TRBD2. Germline CDR1 MRHNA, CDR2 SNTAGT. V was clipped by 5 bases and J by 6 bases; unmatched bases: 7. The CDR3 length is 15 residues. The CDR3 protein is CASSRTSGDGNEQFF. DNA of the CDR3: TGTGCCAGCAGTCGAACTAGCGGGGATGGCAATGAGCAGTTCTTC.

The chain links TRBV5-4 to TRBJ1-1; tentatively, D is TRBD1 (6 bases). The CDR3 totals 13 residues. Looked up from germline, CDR1 is SGHNT and CDR2 is YYREEE (reference sequence). Trimming left V 3 bases short and J 6 bases short, with 12 bases between. CDR3 DNA: TGTGCCAGCAGCTCCCAGGGGTTACCTGAAGCTTTCTTT. Amino acid sequence: CASSSQGLPEAFF. Complete variable domain (other parts from reference TRBV5-4 and TRBJ1-1): ETGVTQSPTHLIKTRGQQVTLRCSSQSGHNTVSWYQQALGQGPQFIFQYYREEENGRGNFPPRFSGLQFPNYSSELNVNALELDDSALYLCASSSQGLPEAFFGQGTRLTVV.

The chain couples TRBV11-3 to TRBJ2-1; a weak D match, TRBD1 (6 bases). The CDR3 runs to 15 residues. Germline V gene sequence: CDR1 SGHNT, CDR2 YENEEA. Trimming took off 5 bases at V and 4 bases at J, with 15 bases between the two ends. CDR3 nucleotide sequence: TGTGCCAGCAGCACCTCGCCTGACAGGTACAATGAGCAGTTCTTC. Amino acid sequence: CASSTSPDRYNEQFF.

The sample holds one count of this clone. This chain joins TRBV5-6 and TRBJ2-7; 9 nucleotides match TRBD1. Germline CDR1 and CDR2: SGHDT and YYEEEE. The CDR3 covers 14 residues. V was clipped by 0 bases and J by 3 bases; unmatched bases: 1. The CDR3 DNA is TGTGCCAGCAGCTTGGGGGACAGGGTCTACGAGCAGTACTTC. As protein: CASSLGDRVYEQYF. Full variable domain (rest looked up from reference TRBV5-6 and TRBJ2-7): DAGVTQSPTHLIKTRGQQVTLRCSPKSGHDTVSWYQQALGQGPQFIFQYYEEEERQRGNFPDRFSGHQFPNYSSELNVNALLLGDSALYLCASSLGDRVYEQYFGPGTRLTVT.

This chain joins TRBV7-9 and TRBJ2-7; 9 nucleotides line up with TRBD2. CDR1 and CDR2 from the germline V gene are SEHNR and FQNEAQ (reference sequence). Trimming took 6 bases from V and 3 from J; bases not matched to a gene: 15. The CDR3 extends over 17 amino acids. The CDR3 sequence is CASRIGGLAGGGYEQYF. The CDR3 DNA reads as TGTGCCAGCAGAATCGGGGGACTAGCCGGGGGTGGCTACGAGCAGTACTTC.

The chain combines TRBV5-4 with TRBJ2-2, with 9 bases that match TRBD1. This CDR3 comprises 16 residues. V shed 5 bases, J shed 0 bases, and the junction held 5 bases outside the gene matches. Germline V gives CDR1 SGHNT, CDR2 YYREEE (reference sequence). CDR3 region: CASRPGQGANTGELFF. The DNA of the CDR3 is TGTGCCAGCAGACCGGGACAGGGCGCGAACACCGGGGAGCTGTTTTTT.

The chain uses TRBV5-1 and TRBJ2-1; 9 bases align to TRBD2. Trimming cost V 3 bases and J 7 bases; bases outside gene matches: 8. Per germline, CDR1 SGHRS and CDR2 YFSETQ. The CDR3 extends over 15 amino acids. The CDR3 coding sequence is TGCGCCAGCAGCTGGTATAGCGGGGGAAGAAATGAGCAGTTCTTC. Translating it yields CASSWYSGGRNEQFF.

The chain carries TRBV24-1 and TRBJ1-2; D might be TRBD1 (6 bases). CDR1 KGHDR and CDR2 SFDVKD come from the germline V gene. This CDR3 spans 17 amino acids. Trimming took off 1 base at V and 6 bases at J, with 20 bases between the two ends. CDR3 residues: CATSDFSETGHTNGYTF. Written as DNA, the CDR3 is TGTGCCACCAGTGATTTCTCAGAAACGGGACATACAAATGGCTACACCTTC.

The chain uses TRBV28 and TRBJ2-2, with 11 bases fitting TRBD1. CDR3 size: 16 residues. From germline, CDR1 is MDHEN and CDR2 SYDVKM. V shed 6 bases and J 4 bases; nucleotides not matched to a gene: 7. In DNA, the CDR3 is TGTGCCAGCAGGGGGGGACAGGGGGTAGGCACCGGGGAGCTGTTTTTT. Translation gives CASRGGQGVGTGELFF.

This clone was picked up one time. The CDR3 sequence is CASSLDSGPPYEQYF. CDR3 nucleotide sequence: TGTGCCAGCAGCCTGGACAGCGGACCCCCCTACGAGCAGTACTTC. The chain recombines TRBV7-6 with TRBJ2-7; TRBD1 might be the D (6 bases). V was pared by 5 bases and J by 2 bases, with 16 bases between. The CDR3 covers 15 residues. Germline-derived CDR1 and CDR2 are SGHVS and FNYEAQ.

The CDR3 coding sequence is TGTGCCAGTAGTATAGATGCGGGGGGGACGAACTATGGCTACACCTTC. Its translation is CASSIDAGGTNYGYTF. The chain combines TRBV19 with TRBJ1-2; D is possibly TRBD1 (5 bases). CDR1 and CDR2 from the germline V gene are LNHDA and SQIVND (reference sequence). Trimming pared 0 bases from V and 2 bases from J, leaving 13 bases between. CDR3 length: 16 amino acids.

The chain combines TRBV6-5 with TRBJ1-5; TRBD1 might be the D (5 bases). CDR3 length: 14 amino acids. The V and J ends lost 6 bases and 0 bases respectively, with 9 bases between them. Germline V CDR1 and CDR2: MNHEY, SVGAGI. CDR3 nucleotide sequence: TGTGCCAGCAGCGTCAGGGATAGCAATCAGCCCCAGCATTTT. Translating gives CASSVRDSNQPQHF.

The chain combines TRBV28 with TRBJ1-5; 9 positions match TRBD1. The CDR3 spans 15 residues. Germline V gene data show CDR1 as MDHEN and CDR2 as SYDVKM. Trimming took 5 bases from V and 4 from J; bases not matched to a gene: 6. This CDR3 reads CASSLETGGNQPQHF. CDR3 DNA: TGTGCCAGCAGTCTGGAGACAGGGGGGAATCAGCCCCAGCATTTT.

This clone has a single count. The J gene is TRBJ2-3, the V gene TRBV5-1; weak D call: TRBD1 (6 bases). The CDR3 covers 16 residues. CDR1 and CDR2 (germline): SGHRS, YFSETQ. Trimming shortened V by 0 bases and J by 2 bases, and 13 bases separated the two germline ends. CDR3 residues: CASSLASGQNTDTQYF. The CDR3 DNA sequence: TGCGCCAGCAGCTTGGCCTCAGGACAGAACACAGATACGCAGTATTTT.

The gene calls are TRBV3-1 (or the pseudogene TRBV3-2) and TRBJ2-3; 10 positions agree with TRBD2. CDR3 length equals 14 residues. J gave up 1 base and V 6 bases, and 1 base lay outside the gene matches. Germline assignment: CDR1 LGHDT and CDR2 YNNKEL (reference sequence). Here the CDR3 reads CASSTSGGTDTQYF. CDR3 bases: TGTGCCAGCAGTACTAGCGGGGGCACAGATACGCAGTATTTT.